One and the same sample provided the 3 T cell receptor beta chains below, sequenced in a study of T cell changes during pregnancy in multiple sclerosis. Method: immunoSEQ multiplex PCR; TCRdb's copy keeps in-frame clones and lacks some. The data show about 18,000 clones, with around nine tenths seen just once and approximately 1.2% held by the top ten. Source: CD4+ T cells from peripheral blood mononuclear cells, taken in the first trimester of pregnancy. The receptors come from a female donor in good health, enrolled as a control in a pregnancy study.

V is TRBV7-8 and J is TRBJ1-1; 7 nucleotides align to TRBD1. Losses at the gene ends were 6 bases for V and 4 bases for J; bases not matched to a gene: 5. The CDR3 totals 13 residues. From germline, CDR1 is SGHVS and CDR2 FQNEAQ. CDR3 nucleotides: TGTGCCAGCAGGCTACAGGGGCTCACTGAAGCTTTCTTT. Translation gives CASRLQGLTEAFF.

The chain carries TRBV19 and TRBJ1-1; a weak D match, TRBD1 (5 bases). The germline CDR1 and CDR2 sequences are LNHDA and SQIVND (reference sequence). V was shortened by 5 bases and J by 1 base, with 11 bases between the two germline ends. This CDR3 is built from 14 residues. The DNA for the CDR3 is TGTGCCAGTAGTCCACAGGCGTCGAACACTGAAGCTTTCTTT. Translation: CASSPQASNTEAFF.

The rearrangement joins TRBV2 to TRBJ2-5; D is possibly TRBD2 (7 bases). V lost 7 bases and J 4 bases, leaving 13 bases between the germline ends. Looked up from germline, CDR1 is SNHLY and CDR2 is FYNNEI. CDR3 size: 13 residues. CDR3 in amino acids: CASTGGAVETQYF. In nucleotides, the CDR3 is TGTGCCAGCACTGGGGGGGCCGTAGAGACCCAGTACTTC.